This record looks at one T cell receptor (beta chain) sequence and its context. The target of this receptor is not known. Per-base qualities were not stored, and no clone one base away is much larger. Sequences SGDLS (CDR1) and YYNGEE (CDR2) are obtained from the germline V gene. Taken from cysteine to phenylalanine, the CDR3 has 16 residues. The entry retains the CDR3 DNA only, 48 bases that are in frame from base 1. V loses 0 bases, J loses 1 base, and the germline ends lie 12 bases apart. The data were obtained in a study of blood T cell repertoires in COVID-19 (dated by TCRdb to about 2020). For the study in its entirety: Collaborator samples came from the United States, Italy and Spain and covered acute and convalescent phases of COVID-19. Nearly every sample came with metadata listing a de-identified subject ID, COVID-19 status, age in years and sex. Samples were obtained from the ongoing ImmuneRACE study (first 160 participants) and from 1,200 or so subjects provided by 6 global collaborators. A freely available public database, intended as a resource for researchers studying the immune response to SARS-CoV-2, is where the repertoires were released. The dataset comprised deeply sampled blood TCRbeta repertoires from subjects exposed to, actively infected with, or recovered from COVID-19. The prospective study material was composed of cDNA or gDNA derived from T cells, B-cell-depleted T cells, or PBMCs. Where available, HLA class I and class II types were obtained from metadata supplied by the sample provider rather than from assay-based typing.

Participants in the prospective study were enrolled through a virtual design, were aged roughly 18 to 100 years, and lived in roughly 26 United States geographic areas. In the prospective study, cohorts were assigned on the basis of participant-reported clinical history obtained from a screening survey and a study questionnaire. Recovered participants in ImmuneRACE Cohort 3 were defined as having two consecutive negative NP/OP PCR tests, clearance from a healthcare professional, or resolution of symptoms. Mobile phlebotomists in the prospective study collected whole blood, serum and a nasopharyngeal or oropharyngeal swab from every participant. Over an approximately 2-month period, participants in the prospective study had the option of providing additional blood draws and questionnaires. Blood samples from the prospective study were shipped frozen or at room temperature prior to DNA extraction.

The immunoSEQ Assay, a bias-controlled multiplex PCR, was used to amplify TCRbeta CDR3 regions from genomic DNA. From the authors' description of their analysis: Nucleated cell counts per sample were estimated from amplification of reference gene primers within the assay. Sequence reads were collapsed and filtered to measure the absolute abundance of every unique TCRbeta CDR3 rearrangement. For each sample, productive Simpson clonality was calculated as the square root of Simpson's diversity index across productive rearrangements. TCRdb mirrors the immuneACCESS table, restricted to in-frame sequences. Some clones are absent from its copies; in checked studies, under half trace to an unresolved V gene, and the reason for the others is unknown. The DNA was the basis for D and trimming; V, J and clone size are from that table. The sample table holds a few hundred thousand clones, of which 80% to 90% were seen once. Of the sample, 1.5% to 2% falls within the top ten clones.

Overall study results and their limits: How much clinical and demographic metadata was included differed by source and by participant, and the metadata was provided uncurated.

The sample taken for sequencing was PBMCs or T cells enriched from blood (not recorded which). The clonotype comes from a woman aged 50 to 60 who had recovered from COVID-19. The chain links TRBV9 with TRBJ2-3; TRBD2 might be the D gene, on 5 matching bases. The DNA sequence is TGTGCCAGCAGCGTAGCTACTTTGAGGGGCACAGATACGCAGTATTTT. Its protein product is CASSVATLRGTDTQYF.